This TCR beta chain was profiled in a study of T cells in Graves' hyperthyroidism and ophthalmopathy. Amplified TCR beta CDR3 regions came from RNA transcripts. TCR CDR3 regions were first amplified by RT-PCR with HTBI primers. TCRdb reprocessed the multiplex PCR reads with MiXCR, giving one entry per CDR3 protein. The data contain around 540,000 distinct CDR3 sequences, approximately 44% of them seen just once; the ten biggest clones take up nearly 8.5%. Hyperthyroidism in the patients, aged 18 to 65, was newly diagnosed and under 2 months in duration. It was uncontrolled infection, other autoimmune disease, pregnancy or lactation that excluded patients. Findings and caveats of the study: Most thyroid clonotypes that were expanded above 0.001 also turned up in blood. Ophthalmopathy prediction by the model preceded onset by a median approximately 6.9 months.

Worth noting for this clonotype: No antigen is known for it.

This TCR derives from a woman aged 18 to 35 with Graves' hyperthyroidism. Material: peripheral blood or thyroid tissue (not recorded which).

The CDR3 coding sequence is TGTGCCAGCAGCTCCCCTGGGCGCAGAACTAACTATGGCTACACCTTC. Translated, it gives CASSSPGRRTNYGYTF. The chain uses TRBV11-3 and TRBJ1-2; D uncertain. The CDR3 has 16 residues. Germline V CDR1 and CDR2: SGHNT, YENEEA. Trimming took 4 bases from V and 0 from J, leaving 15 bases between them.